This paragraph covers one TCR beta chain sequence. Its cognate antigen is unknown. This sample was taken from a study of beta chain features in type 1 diabetes. The wider study: All samples together contributed some 100,000,000 sorted cells for examination.

Via CD45RO/CCR7/CD25/CD127/CD95/CD27, cells of the CD4+ naive, central memory, regulatory and stem cell-like memory subsets were sorted. The CDR3 totals 13 residues. Germline-derived CDR1 and CDR2 are SNHLY and FYNNEI. Losses at the gene ends were 7 bases for V and 7 bases for J; bases not matched to a gene: 5. Findings of the study overall: Whether HLA type affects TCRB rearrangement stayed undetermined in the present work.

Reverse transcribing all isolated RNA meant expressed TCRB transcripts were sequenced. About 3.7 million reads, on average, came from each naive, central memory and regulatory T cell sample. Profiling relied on immunoSEQ multiplex PCR, and the TCRdb table lists in-frame clones only, not all of them. The sample lists hundreds of thousands of clones, roughly 12% occurring once. V is TRBV2 and J is TRBJ2-2; 8 nucleotides align to TRBD2. This sequence was found in a young man in good health. The material sequenced was naive CD4+ T cells from blood. This CDR3 is CASNAGGGGELFF. CDR3 nucleotide sequence: TGTGCCAGCAACGCGGGGGGCGGCGGGGAGCTGTTTTTT.